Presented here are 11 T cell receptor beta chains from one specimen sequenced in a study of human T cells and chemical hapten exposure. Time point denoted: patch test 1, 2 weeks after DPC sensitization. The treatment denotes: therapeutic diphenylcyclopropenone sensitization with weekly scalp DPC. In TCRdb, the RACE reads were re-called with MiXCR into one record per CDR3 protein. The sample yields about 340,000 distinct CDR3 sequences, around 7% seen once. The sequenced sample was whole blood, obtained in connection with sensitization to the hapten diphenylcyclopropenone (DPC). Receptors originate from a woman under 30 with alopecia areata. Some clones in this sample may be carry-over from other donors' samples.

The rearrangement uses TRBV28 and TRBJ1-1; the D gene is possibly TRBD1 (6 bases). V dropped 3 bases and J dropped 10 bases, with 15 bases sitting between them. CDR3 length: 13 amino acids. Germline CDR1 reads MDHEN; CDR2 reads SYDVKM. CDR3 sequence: CASSLGGASGAFF. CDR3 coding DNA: TGTGCCAGCAGTTTGGGGGGGGCCTCGGGAGCTTTCTTT.

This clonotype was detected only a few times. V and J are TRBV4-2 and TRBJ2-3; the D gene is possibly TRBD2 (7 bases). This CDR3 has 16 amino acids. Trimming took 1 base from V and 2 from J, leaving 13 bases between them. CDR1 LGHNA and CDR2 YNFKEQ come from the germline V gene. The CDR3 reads CASSQVAGAHTDTQYF. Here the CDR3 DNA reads TGTGCCAGCAGCCAAGTCGCGGGGGCCCACACAGATACGCAGTATTTT.

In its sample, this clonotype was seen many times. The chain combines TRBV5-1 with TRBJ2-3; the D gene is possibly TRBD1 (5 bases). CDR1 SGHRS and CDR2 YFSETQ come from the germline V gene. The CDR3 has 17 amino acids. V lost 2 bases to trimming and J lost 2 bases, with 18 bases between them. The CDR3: CASSLFRAKGPTDTQYF. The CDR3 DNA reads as TGCGCCAGCAGCTTATTTCGGGCCAAGGGGCCCACAGATACGCAGTATTTT. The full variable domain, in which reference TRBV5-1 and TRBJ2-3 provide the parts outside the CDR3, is KAGVTQTPRYLIKTRGQQVTLSCSPISGHRSVSWYQQTPGQGLQFLFEYFSETQRNKGNFPGRFSGRQFSNSRSEMNVSTLELGDSALYLCASSLFRAKGPTDTQYFGPGTRLTVL.

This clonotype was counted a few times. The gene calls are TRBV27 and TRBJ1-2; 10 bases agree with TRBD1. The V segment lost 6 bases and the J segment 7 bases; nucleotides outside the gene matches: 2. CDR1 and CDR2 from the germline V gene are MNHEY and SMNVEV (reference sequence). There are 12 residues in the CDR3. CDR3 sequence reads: CASRGTGAGYTF. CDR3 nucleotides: TGTGCCAGCAGGGGGACAGGGGCTGGCTACACCTTC.

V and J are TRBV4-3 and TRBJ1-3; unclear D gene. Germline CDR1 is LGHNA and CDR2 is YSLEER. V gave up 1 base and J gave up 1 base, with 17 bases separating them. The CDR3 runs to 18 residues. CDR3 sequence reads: CASSQVWAGRQSGNTIYF. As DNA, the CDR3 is TGCGCCAGCAGCCAAGTTTGGGCAGGTCGGCAATCTGGAAACACCATATATTTT.

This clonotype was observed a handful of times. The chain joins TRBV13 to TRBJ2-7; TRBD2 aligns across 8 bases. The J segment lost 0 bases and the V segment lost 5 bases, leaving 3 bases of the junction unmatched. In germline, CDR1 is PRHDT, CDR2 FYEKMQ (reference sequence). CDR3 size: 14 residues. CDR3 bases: TGTGCCAGCAGCGCCGGGACTAGCTCCTACGAGCAGTACTTC. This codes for CASSAGTSSYEQYF. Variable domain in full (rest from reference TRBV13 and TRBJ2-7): AAGVIQSPRHLIKEKRETATLKCYPIPRHDTVYWYQQGPGQDPQFLISFYEKMQSDKGSIPDRFSAQQFSDYHSELNMSSLELGDSALYFCASSAGTSSYEQYFGPGTRLTVT.

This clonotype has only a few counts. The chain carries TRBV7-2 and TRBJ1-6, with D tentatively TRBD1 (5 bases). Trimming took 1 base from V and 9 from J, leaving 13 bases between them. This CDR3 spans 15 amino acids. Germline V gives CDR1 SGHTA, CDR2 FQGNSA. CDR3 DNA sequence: TGTGCCAGCAGCTTAGAGGGACCCCCAGGTTCACCCCTCCACTTT. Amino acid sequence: CASSLEGPPGSPLHF.

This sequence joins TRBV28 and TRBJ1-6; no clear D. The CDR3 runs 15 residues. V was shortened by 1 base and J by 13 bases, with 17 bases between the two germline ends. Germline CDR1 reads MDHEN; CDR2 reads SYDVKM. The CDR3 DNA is TGTGCCAGCAGTTTATCTGTAGACGGTATACTCCCCCTCCACTTT. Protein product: CASSLSVDGILPLHF.

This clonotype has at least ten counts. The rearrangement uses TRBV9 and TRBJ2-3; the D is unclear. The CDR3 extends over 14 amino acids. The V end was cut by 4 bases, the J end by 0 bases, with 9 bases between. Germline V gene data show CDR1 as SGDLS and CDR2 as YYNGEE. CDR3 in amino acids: CASSRQSSTDTQYF. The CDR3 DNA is TGTGCCAGCAGCCGTCAGTCTAGCACAGATACGCAGTATTTT. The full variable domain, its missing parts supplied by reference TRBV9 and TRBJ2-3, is DSGVTQTPKHLITATGQRVTLRCSPRSGDLSVYWYQQSLDQGLQFLIQYYNGEERAKGNILERFSAQQFPDLHSELNLSSLELGDSALYFCASSRQSSTDTQYFGPGTRLTVL.

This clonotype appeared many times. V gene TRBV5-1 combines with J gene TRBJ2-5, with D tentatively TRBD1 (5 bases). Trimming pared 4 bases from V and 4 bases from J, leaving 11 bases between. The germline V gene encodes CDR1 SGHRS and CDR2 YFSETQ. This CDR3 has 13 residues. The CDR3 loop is CASSLRQRETQYF. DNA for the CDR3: TGCGCCAGCAGCCTCAGACAGAGAGAGACCCAGTACTTC.

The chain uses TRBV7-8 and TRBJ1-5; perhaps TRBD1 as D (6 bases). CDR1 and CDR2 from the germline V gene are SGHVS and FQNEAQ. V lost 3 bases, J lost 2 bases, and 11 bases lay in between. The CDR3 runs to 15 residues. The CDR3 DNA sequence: TGTGCCAGCAGCTTCCCGGACAGTGGCAATCAGCCCCAGCATTTT. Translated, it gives CASSFPDSGNQPQHF. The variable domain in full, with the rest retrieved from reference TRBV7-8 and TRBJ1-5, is GAGVSQSPRYKVAKRGQDVALRCDPISGHVSLFWYQQALGQGPEFLTYFQNEAQLDKSGLPSDRFFAERPEGSVSTLKIQRTQQEDSAVYLCASSFPDSGNQPQHFGDGTRLSIL.